The entry below describes one T cell receptor beta chain. The planned depth of sequencing spanned 1 in 200,000 to 1 in 1 million T cells. Only in-frame clones appear in the TCRdb table, and some are missing; sequencing was by immunoSEQ multiplex PCR. The sample gives more than 300,000 clones, around four fifths of which show up once; about 6.7% is in the top ten. This record comes from a study of cytotoxic CD8 clonotypes in ibrutinib-treated CLL. CDR1 is LGHNA and CDR2 is YNFKEQ in the germline V gene. Trimming shortened V by 3 bases and J by 5 bases, and 9 bases separated the two germline ends. This CDR3 region has 13 residues.

Sequenced here: PBMCs, sampled before ibrutinib treatment. This chain joins TRBV4-2 and TRBJ2-3, with TRBD2 as a possible D gene (5 bases). The receptor was isolated from a human donor with chronic lymphocytic leukemia. The CDR3 DNA follows: TGTGCCAGCAGCCAGGTTGGAGGAGATACGCAGTATTTT. This gives the protein CASSQVGGDTQYF.